What follows are 7 T cell receptor beta chains derived from one specimen sequenced in a study of neurological immune-mediated disorders. TCRdb fed the 5' RACE reads into MiXCR, producing one record per CDR3 protein. The sample lists 25,000 to 30,000 distinct CDR3 sequences; 6.6% were seen once. Sequences were obtained from PBMCs. Receptors were obtained from a woman between 45 and 65 years old in good health.

In DNA, the CDR3 is TGTGCCAGCAGTACGGGTCGGGGAGCTTTCTTT. It specifies CASSTGRGAFF. This chain uses TRBV28 with TRBJ1-1; D is unresolved. The germline V gene has CDR1 MDHEN and CDR2 SYDVKM. The CDR3 consists of 11 residues. V lost 5 bases, J lost 10 bases, and 11 bases lay in between.

At least ten counts were recorded for this clonotype. The J gene is TRBJ2-2, the V gene TRBV7-2; the match to TRBD1 covers 8 bases. CDR1 and CDR2 (germline): SGHTA, FQGNSA. The CDR3 is 15 amino acids. J gave up 3 bases and V 3 bases, and 3 bases lay outside the gene matches. CDR3 sequence reads: CASSFRQGYTGELFF. The DNA of the CDR3 is TGTGCCAGCAGCTTTCGACAGGGGTACACCGGGGAGCTGTTTTTT.

This clonotype appeared many times. This rearrangement joins TRBV5-1 to TRBJ2-1; 13 nucleotides agree with TRBD2. The CDR3 loop spans 15 amino acids. Germline CDR1 and CDR2: SGHRS and YFSETQ. J lost 9 bases, V lost 4 bases, and 7 bases had no gene match. The DNA of the CDR3 is TGCGCCAGCAGCGTAGGACTAGCGGGAGCGGCTGAGCAGTTCTTC. Its translation: CASSVGLAGAAEQFF.

This clonotype was recorded at least ten times. The genes are TRBV27 and TRBJ1-2, with D unresolved. Germline values: CDR1 MNHEY, CDR2 SMNVEV (reference sequence). This CDR3 is built from 11 residues. The V end lost 8 bases, the J end lost 10 bases, and 14 bases lay between the germline ends. The CDR3 spells CASGTTEVYTF. The CDR3 DNA reads TGTGCCAGCGGAACAACAGAAGTCTACACCTTC.

Points on this clonotype: This may stem from a read error, because a much larger clone lies one nucleotide away. The chain is built from TRBV6-4 and TRBJ2-2; weak D call: TRBD2 (5 bases). The germline V and J ends were trimmed by 5 bases and 6 bases, with 10 bases remaining between them. Germline V gives CDR1 MRHNA, CDR2 SNTAGT. The CDR3 is 13 amino acids. The CDR3 spells CASSISGAGELFF. The CDR3 nucleotides read TGTGCCAGCAGTATTTCCGGGGCCGGGGAGCTGTTTTTT.

This clonotype was detected ten times or more. The chain links TRBV28 to TRBJ2-7, with 8 bases aligning to TRBD2. CDR3 size: 17 residues. The V and J ends lost 6 bases and 4 bases, in that order; junction bases with no gene match: 17. Germline V gene data show CDR1 as MDHEN and CDR2 as SYDVKM. The CDR3 region has the DNA TGTGCCAGCAGCTCCGCGGGTATAGTGCTAGCGGGTTACGAGCAGTACTTC. This encodes CASSSAGIVLAGYEQYF.

This clonotype was observed at least ten times. The rearrangement links TRBV28 to TRBJ1-5; maybe TRBD1 (6 bases). Deletions cut 2 bases from V and 6 bases from J, with 11 bases between. Germline values: CDR1 MDHEN, CDR2 SYDVKM. The CDR3 is made up of 14 amino acids. This CDR3 reads CASSLAGAGQPQHF. The CDR3 region has the DNA TGTGCCAGCAGTTTAGCGGGGGCTGGTCAGCCCCAGCATTTT.